These T cell receptor beta chains were read from a single sample in a study of breast tumors, draining lymph nodes, adjacent tissues. TCRdb reprocessed the multiplex PCR reads with MiXCR, giving one entry per CDR3 protein. Counted here are approximately 190,000 distinct CDR3 sequences, over 25% occurring once; the ten biggest clones make up approximately 4.5%. The sample was axillary lymph node tissue. All receptors derive from a female donor with breast cancer. Some clones in this sample may be carry-over from other donors' samples. Each CDR3 is given with its conserved first and last residue. Each record gives: D gene, V gene, J gene, clone size, CDR3 DNA, CDR3 protein. D genes are given only for firm matches. Where a row states a size, it is once, few, many or the class of an expanded clone; other rows omit it.

D gene: TRBD1
V gene: TRBV18
J gene: TRBJ2-7
clone size: -
CDR3 DNA: TGTGCCAGCTCACCCCGGGACAGGGGAACCTACGAGCAGTACTTC
CDR3 protein: CASSPRDRGTYEQYF

D gene: TRBD1
V gene: TRBV19
J gene: TRBJ1-2
clone size: -
CDR3 DNA: TGTGCCAGTAGTATCGCCGGGACAGGGGTGGACCTCTATGGCTACACCTTC
CDR3 protein: CASSIAGTGVDLYGYTF

D gene: -
V gene: TRBV20-1
J gene: TRBJ1-1
clone size: few
CDR3 DNA: TGCAGTGCTTCAAGCTCGGGGGTGGGAAACACTGAAGCTTTCTTT
CDR3 protein: CSASSSGVGNTEAFF

D gene: -
V gene: TRBV20-1
J gene: TRBJ2-1
clone size: many
CDR3 DNA: TGCAGTGCTAGCGGGCCCTCCTACAATGAGCAGTTCTTC
CDR3 protein: CSASGPSYNEQFF

D gene: -
V gene: TRBV18
J gene: TRBJ1-6
clone size: many
CDR3 DNA: TGTGCCAGCTCACCACAGGGACGGGAAAATTCACCCCTCCACTTT
CDR3 protein: CASSPQGRENSPLHF

D gene: -
V gene: TRBV9
J gene: TRBJ2-1
clone size: many
CDR3 DNA: TGTGCCAGCAGCGTAGCTAGCGATAGCTCCTACAATGAGCAGTTCTTC
CDR3 protein: CASSVASDSSYNEQFF

D gene: TRBD1
V gene: TRBV3-1
J gene: TRBJ2-1
clone size: -
CDR3 DNA: TGTGCCAGCAGCCAAGAGGCAGGGGGCGCTTACAATGAGCAGTTCTTC
CDR3 protein: CASSQEAGGAYNEQFF

D gene: -
V gene: TRBV15
J gene: TRBJ2-6
clone size: many
CDR3 DNA: TGTGCCACCAGCAGTCGAGGGTCTGGGGCCAACGTCCTGACTTTC
CDR3 protein: CATSSRGSGANVLTF

D gene: -
V gene: TRBV5-1
J gene: TRBJ1-2
clone size: few
CDR3 DNA: TGCGCCACCCCACAAACCCTTGAGGAGGGGTCTTTATGCTACACCTTC
CDR3 protein: CATPQTLEEGSLCYTF

D gene: -
V gene: TRBV10-2
J gene: TRBJ1-3
clone size: -
CDR3 DNA: TGCGCCAGCAGTGCTTACAGATCGAGCTCTGGAAGCACCATATATTTT
CDR3 protein: CASSAYRSSSGSTIYF

D gene: TRBD1
V gene: TRBV14
J gene: TRBJ2-7
clone size: many
CDR3 DNA: TGTGCCACCAGGAAGACAGGGGCTTCTTACGAGCAGTACTTC
CDR3 protein: CATRKTGASYEQYF

D gene: -
V gene: TRBV12-3/TRBV12-4
J gene: TRBJ2-7
clone size: many
CDR3 DNA: TGTGCCAGCAGTAATCGCCGGACAGGATTTGGGGGGGAGCAGTACTTC
CDR3 protein: CASSNRRTGFGGEQYF

D gene: TRBD2
V gene: TRBV6-1
J gene: TRBJ2-3
clone size: few
CDR3 DNA: TGTGCCAGCAGTGAAGCCGGGTGGCAGGGAGGGACAGATACGCAGTATTTT
CDR3 protein: CASSEAGWQGGTDTQYF

D gene: TRBD2
V gene: TRBV20-1
J gene: TRBJ2-4
clone size: -
CDR3 DNA: TGCAGTTCCTACGGCGGGGGGTACTTC
CDR3 protein: CSSYGGGYF

D gene: -
V gene: TRBV6-1
J gene: TRBJ2-1
clone size: few
CDR3 DNA: TGTGCCAGCAGTCCCCCCCGGGCCTCACAAACCCTCTTC
CDR3 protein: CASSPPRASQTLF

D gene: -
V gene: TRBV10-2
J gene: TRBJ2-1
clone size: many
CDR3 DNA: TGCGTCAGCAGACTCCCAAAGCAGGGGAATGAGCAGTTCTTC
CDR3 protein: CVSRLPKQGNEQFF

D gene: TRBD2
V gene: TRBV7-2
J gene: TRBJ2-7
clone size: many
CDR3 DNA: TGTGCCAGCAGCTTAGGAGGTTTCGGGAGGCCTACCTACGAGCAGTACTTC
CDR3 protein: CASSLGGFGRPTYEQYF

D gene: -
V gene: TRBV7-2
J gene: TRBJ2-5
clone size: many
CDR3 DNA: TGTGCCAGCAGCTTAGCGAGGGCAGGGGGGAGAGAGACCCAGTACTTC
CDR3 protein: CASSLARAGGRETQYF

D gene: TRBD1
V gene: TRBV5-6
J gene: TRBJ2-7
clone size: many
CDR3 DNA: TGTGCCAGCTTAAAGCCGGGACAGGGAACCTACGAGCAGTACTTC
CDR3 protein: CASLKPGQGTYEQYF

D gene: TRBD1
V gene: TRBV7-2
J gene: TRBJ2-5
clone size: many
CDR3 DNA: TGTGCCAGCAGCTTAAGCTCCACAGGGGCCGTGGAGACCCAGTACTTC
CDR3 protein: CASSLSSTGAVETQYF

D gene: -
V gene: TRBV11-2
J gene: TRBJ1-3
clone size: many
CDR3 DNA: TGTGCCAGCAGCTCCCCCGGACGGGCTGGAAACACCATATATTTT
CDR3 protein: CASSSPGRAGNTIYF

D gene: TRBD2
V gene: TRBV6-6
J gene: TRBJ2-4
clone size: -
CDR3 DNA: TGTGCCAGCAGTTACTCAAGGACTAGCGGAGGCCTAGCCAAAAACATTCAGTACTTC
CDR3 protein: CASSYSRTSGGLAKNIQYF

D gene: -
V gene: TRBV28
J gene: TRBJ2-3
clone size: many
CDR3 DNA: TGTGCCAGCAGTTCGGGGCTCCGTACGCAGTATTTT
CDR3 protein: CASSSGLRTQYF

D gene: -
V gene: TRBV4-1
J gene: TRBJ1-1
clone size: once
CDR3 DNA: TGCGCCAGCAGCCAAGGGGGCAGGAGGGAAGCTTTCTTT
CDR3 protein: CASSQGGRREAFF

D gene: -
V gene: TRBV30
J gene: TRBJ1-3
clone size: many
CDR3 DNA: TGTGCCTGGAGACACTCTGGAAACACCATATATTTT
CDR3 protein: CAWRHSGNTIYF

D gene: TRBD2
V gene: TRBV5-8
J gene: TRBJ2-1
clone size: many
CDR3 DNA: TGTGCCAGCAGCTCTAGCGGGAGTTCGAATGAGCAGTTCTTC
CDR3 protein: CASSSSGSSNEQFF

D gene: -
V gene: TRBV11-2
J gene: TRBJ2-1
clone size: many
CDR3 DNA: TGTGCCAGCAGCTTAGAACAGGGATCCTACAATGAGCAGTTCTTC
CDR3 protein: CASSLEQGSYNEQFF

D gene: TRBD2
V gene: TRBV11-2
J gene: TRBJ2-5
clone size: many
CDR3 DNA: TGTGCCAGCAGCTGGACTAGCGGGATCGGGGAGACCCAGTACTTC
CDR3 protein: CASSWTSGIGETQYF

D gene: -
V gene: TRBV7-8
J gene: TRBJ1-5
clone size: many
CDR3 DNA: TGTGCCAGCAGCTTATTAGTCTTTGGTACAGCGGGCAATCAGCCCCAGCATTTT
CDR3 protein: CASSLLVFGTAGNQPQHF

D gene: -
V gene: TRBV19
J gene: TRBJ2-1
clone size: many
CDR3 DNA: TGTGCCAGTACACGGAGGGAAGGAGATGAGCAGTTCTTC
CDR3 protein: CASTRREGDEQFF

D gene: -
V gene: TRBV20-1
J gene: TRBJ1-2
clone size: many
CDR3 DNA: TGCAGTGCTAAAGAAACAGGGATGGGCTATGGCTACACCTTC
CDR3 protein: CSAKETGMGYGYTF

D gene: -
V gene: TRBV5-8
J gene: TRBJ2-3
clone size: many
CDR3 DNA: TGTGCCAGCAGCGTCGGGGGGCGCGCAGATACGCAGTATTTT
CDR3 protein: CASSVGGRADTQYF

D gene: -
V gene: TRBV20-1
J gene: TRBJ1-4
clone size: -
CDR3 DNA: TGCAGTGCTCACCGTGACCGGTTGGAAAAACTGTTTTTT
CDR3 protein: CSAHRDRLEKLFF

D gene: TRBD2
V gene: TRBV20-1
J gene: TRBJ2-1
clone size: many
CDR3 DNA: TGCAGTGCTAGAGTTGGGGGGGGTTACAATGAGCAGTTCTTC
CDR3 protein: CSARVGGGYNEQFF

D gene: -
V gene: TRBV6-5
J gene: TRBJ1-2
clone size: many
CDR3 DNA: TGTGCCAGCAGTCAGGACAGCTCGCGCGGCTACACCTTC
CDR3 protein: CASSQDSSRGYTF

D gene: TRBD2
V gene: TRBV6-6
J gene: TRBJ2-3
clone size: -
CDR3 DNA: TGTGCCAGCAGCGGGGACTACTCCACAGATACGCAGTATTTT
CDR3 protein: CASSGDYSTDTQYF

D gene: -
V gene: TRBV30
J gene: TRBJ2-7
clone size: many
CDR3 DNA: TGTGCCTGGAGTGATGCGTGGGAGCAGTACTTC
CDR3 protein: CAWSDAWEQYF

D gene: -
V gene: TRBV29-1
J gene: TRBJ2-3
clone size: -
CDR3 DNA: TGCAGCCCCGGAGTCCCAGGGACAGATACGCAGTATTTT
CDR3 protein: CSPGVPGTDTQYF

D gene: -
V gene: TRBV5-1
J gene: TRBJ1-4
clone size: many
CDR3 DNA: TGCGCCAGCAGAATTCAAGCCGGACGTGGAAAACTGTTTTTT
CDR3 protein: CASRIQAGRGKLFF

D gene: TRBD1
V gene: TRBV11-2
J gene: TRBJ2-3
clone size: -
CDR3 DNA: TGTGCCAGCAGCTTAACGGCCGGGACAGTAGCAGGCGATACGCAGTATTTT
CDR3 protein: CASSLTAGTVAGDTQYF

D gene: -
V gene: TRBV7-3
J gene: TRBJ2-2
clone size: many
CDR3 DNA: TGTGCCAGCAGCTTAATCTCCACCGGGGAGCTGTTTTTT
CDR3 protein: CASSLISTGELFF

D gene: TRBD1
V gene: TRBV6-1
J gene: TRBJ1-2
clone size: many
CDR3 DNA: TGTGCCAGCAGTGAAGAGAGGGGGCGCGAAGTTGGCTACACCTTC
CDR3 protein: CASSEERGREVGYTF

D gene: -
V gene: TRBV20-1
J gene: TRBJ2-7
clone size: -
CDR3 DNA: TGCAGTGGAGGAAGCTACGAGCAGTACTTC
CDR3 protein: CSGGSYEQYF

D gene: -
V gene: TRBV7-9
J gene: TRBJ2-1
clone size: -
CDR3 DNA: TGTGCCAGCAGCTTAGCTAAGGGGGGGGGGGTTGGTGAGCAGTTCTTC
CDR3 protein: CASSLAKGGGVGEQFF

D gene: -
V gene: TRBV20-1
J gene: TRBJ1-1
clone size: -
CDR3 DNA: TGCAGTGCTAGAGGATCGGGAAAAAAAACTGAAGCTTTCTTT
CDR3 protein: CSARGSGKKTEAFF

D gene: TRBD1
V gene: TRBV2
J gene: TRBJ1-6
clone size: -
CDR3 DNA: TGTGCCAGCACGGATAGGACAGGGAATAATTCACTCCTCTACTTT
CDR3 protein: CASTDRTGNNSLLYF

D gene: TRBD2
V gene: TRBV7-2
J gene: TRBJ2-3
clone size: many
CDR3 DNA: TGTGCCAGCAGCTTAGCCTGGACTAGCGGCACAGATACGCAGTATTTT
CDR3 protein: CASSLAWTSGTDTQYF

D gene: TRBD2
V gene: TRBV12-3/TRBV12-4
J gene: TRBJ2-3
clone size: many
CDR3 DNA: TGTGCCAGCAGTGGGGCTAGCGGGGGTACGCAGTATTTT
CDR3 protein: CASSGASGGTQYF

D gene: TRBD1
V gene: TRBV4-1
J gene: TRBJ1-2
clone size: -
CDR3 DNA: TGCGCCAGCAGCCGGGGACTAGCGGGGGACAGTGCTAACTATGGCTACACCTTC
CDR3 protein: CASSRGLAGDSANYGYTF

D gene: TRBD1
V gene: TRBV19
J gene: TRBJ1-5
clone size: many
CDR3 DNA: TGTGCCAGTAGTCCCTTTGGACAGGGCGGCAATCAGCCCCAGCATTTT
CDR3 protein: CASSPFGQGGNQPQHF

D gene: TRBD1
V gene: TRBV28
J gene: TRBJ1-5
clone size: few
CDR3 DNA: TGTGCCAGCAGTTTATCCCGGACAGGGGAGAGCAATCAGCCCCAGCATTTT
CDR3 protein: CASSLSRTGESNQPQHF

D gene: TRBD2
V gene: TRBV19
J gene: TRBJ2-1
clone size: many
CDR3 DNA: TGTGCCAGTAGTATAGTTCTAGCGGGAGGGGGGGACAATGAGCAGTTCTTC
CDR3 protein: CASSIVLAGGGDNEQFF

D gene: -
V gene: TRBV18
J gene: TRBJ1-5
clone size: -
CDR3 DNA: TGTGCCAGCTCACTCAAGGGACAGCCCCAGCATTTT
CDR3 protein: CASSLKGQPQHF